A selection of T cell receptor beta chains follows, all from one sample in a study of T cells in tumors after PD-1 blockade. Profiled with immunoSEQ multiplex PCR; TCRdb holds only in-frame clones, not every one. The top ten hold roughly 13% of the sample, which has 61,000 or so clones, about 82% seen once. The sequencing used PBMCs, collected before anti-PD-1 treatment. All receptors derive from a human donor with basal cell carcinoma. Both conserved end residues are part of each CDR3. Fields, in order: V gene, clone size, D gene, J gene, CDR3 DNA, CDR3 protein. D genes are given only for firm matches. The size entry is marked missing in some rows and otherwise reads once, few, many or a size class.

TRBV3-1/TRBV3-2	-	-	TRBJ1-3	TGTGCCAGCAGCCCTTTGGGGAGGGGGAAAGCTGGAAACACCATATATTTT	CASSPLGRGKAGNTIYF
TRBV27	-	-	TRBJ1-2	TGTGCCAGCAGCCCCTCCGAGGGGCGCGCGGGCTACACCTTC	CASSPSEGRAGYTF
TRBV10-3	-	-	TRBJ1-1	TGTGCCATCAGTGTCGTTGGCACTGAAGCTTTCTTT	CAISVVGTEAFF
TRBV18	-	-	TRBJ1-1	TGTGCCAGCTCACCCTCGGCAAAGAACACTGAAGCTTTCTTT	CASSPSAKNTEAFF
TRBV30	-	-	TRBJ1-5	TGTGCCTGGAGTCCAGGGCCCCAGCCCACTCAGCCCCAGCATTTT	CAWSPGPQPTQPQHF
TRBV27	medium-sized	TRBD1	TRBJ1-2	TGTGCCAGCAGTTTTCAATCGACAGGGAGCGGCGGCTACACCTTC	CASSFQSTGSGGYTF
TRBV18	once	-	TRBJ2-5	TGTGCCAGCTCACCTAAAGGTCGTGAGACCCAGTACTTC	CASSPKGRETQYF
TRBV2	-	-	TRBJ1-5	TGTGCCAGCCACGACGCGGGGGCTGGTCAGCCCCAGCATTTT	CASHDAGAGQPQHF
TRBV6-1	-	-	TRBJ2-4	TGTGCCAGCAGGCCGGGAGAAAACATTCAGTACTTC	CASRPGENIQYF
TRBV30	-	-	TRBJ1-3	TGTGCCTGGAGTGTAAACCAGGGCGCCCACTCTGGAAACACCATATATTTT	CAWSVNQGAHSGNTIYF
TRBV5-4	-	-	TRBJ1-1	TGTGCCAGCAGCTTGGGCCACCCAGGAACTGAAGCTTTCTTT	CASSLGHPGTEAFF
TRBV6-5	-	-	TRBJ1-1	TGTGCCAGCAGCCAGATAAAATTGAACACTGAAGCTTTCTTT	CASSQIKLNTEAFF
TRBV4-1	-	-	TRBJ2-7	TGCGCCAGCAGCCGGGACGGAGCCTACGAGCAGTACTTC	CASSRDGAYEQYF
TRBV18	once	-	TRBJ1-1	TGTGCCAGCTCACCAGGACAACTGCACACTGAAGCTTTCTTT	CASSPGQLHTEAFF
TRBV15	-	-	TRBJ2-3	TGTGCCACCAGCAGAGATCGAACTACGCAGTATTTT	CATSRDRTTQYF
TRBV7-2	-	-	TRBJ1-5	TGTGCCAGCAGCATTGGGGGGGGGAGTCAGCCCCAGCATTTT	CASSIGGGSQPQHF
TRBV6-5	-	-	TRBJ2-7	TGTGCCAGCAGTTACAGGTGGAGCTCCTACGAGCAGTACTTC	CASSYRWSSYEQYF
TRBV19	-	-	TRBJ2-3	TGTGCCAGTAGTATCCCTAACACAGATACGCAGTATTTT	CASSIPNTDTQYF
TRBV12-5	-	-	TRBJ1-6	TGTGCTAGCTCGGGGGGCCCGAGCTCCTATAATTCACCCCTCCACTTT	CASSGGPSSYNSPLHF
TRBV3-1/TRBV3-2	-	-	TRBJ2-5	TGTGCCAGCAGCCTCGGGACGGTACAAGAGACCCAGTACTTC	CASSLGTVQETQYF
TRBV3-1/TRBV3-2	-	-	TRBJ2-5	TGTGCCAGCAGCTCCCGGGGGGCTGGGGAGACCCAGTACTTC	CASSSRGAGETQYF
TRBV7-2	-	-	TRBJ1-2	TGTGCCAGCAGCTTAGAACCTCTGGGGGGCTACACCTTC	CASSLEPLGGYTF
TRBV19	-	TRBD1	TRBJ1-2	TGTGCCAGTAGTATAGGAACCGGACAGGGATATAGCTACACCTTC	CASSIGTGQGYSYTF
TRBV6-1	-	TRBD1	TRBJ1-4	TGTGCCAGCAGTGCCCGTCCCGGGACAGGGGGCCTTAATGAAAAACTGTTTTTT	CASSARPGTGGLNEKLFF
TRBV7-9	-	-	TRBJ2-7	TGTGCCAGCAGCTATACCTACGAGCAGTACTTC	CASSYTYEQYF
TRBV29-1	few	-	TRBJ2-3	TGCAGCGTTCCCTGGGGAGATACGCAGTATTTT	CSVPWGDTQYF
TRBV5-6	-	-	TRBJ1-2	TGTGCCAGCAGCCCAATTACTACCCGCCAAAGGTATGGCTACACCTTC	CASSPITTRQRYGYTF
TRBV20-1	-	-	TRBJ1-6	TGCAGTGCTAGTCCGGGGACTAATTCACCCCTCCACTTT	CSASPGTNSPLHF
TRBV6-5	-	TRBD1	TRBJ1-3	TGTGCCAGCAGCGCCGGGACAGGGGGAAACACCATATATTTT	CASSAGTGGNTIYF
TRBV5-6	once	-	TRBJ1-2	TGTGCCAGCAGCTTGGAGGCGCTCAGTCCTGGCTACACCTTC	CASSLEALSPGYTF
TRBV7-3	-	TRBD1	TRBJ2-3	TGTGCCAGCAGCTTAAGGGGGACAGGGAGCACAGATACGCAGTATTTT	CASSLRGTGSTDTQYF
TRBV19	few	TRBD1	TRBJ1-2	TGTGCCAGTAGTGCGGGACAGGGAAGGAACTATGGCTACACCTTC	CASSAGQGRNYGYTF
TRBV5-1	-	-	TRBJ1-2	TGCGCCAGCAGCTCCGCCTATGGCTACACCTTC	CASSSAYGYTF
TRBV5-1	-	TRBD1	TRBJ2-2	TGCGCCAGGTGGGGACAGGGGGCAAATTTAGCCGGGGAGCTGTTTTTT	CARWGQGANLAGELFF
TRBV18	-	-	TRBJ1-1	TGTGCCAGCTCACCAGGGAACACTGAAGCTTTCTTT	CASSPGNTEAFF
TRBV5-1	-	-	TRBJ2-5	TGCGCCAGCAGCTTGGGAGGCAGAGAAGAGACCCAGTACTTC	CASSLGGREETQYF
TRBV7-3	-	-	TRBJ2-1	TGTGCCAGCAGCCTCCAGGAGTCCTACAATGAGCAGTTCTTC	CASSLQESYNEQFF